This is a list of T cell receptor beta chains from one sample in a study of CD8+ T cells in alopecia areata. Generated by immunoSEQ multiplex PCR, the TCRdb table keeps only in-frame clones and is missing some. The sample lists 180,000 or so clones, 50% to 70% seen once, with about 1.7% in the top ten. The sequencing here drew on CD4+ T cells sorted from blood, taken at week 0. These receptors were collected from a human donor with alopecia areata. CDR3s include the opening cysteine and the closing phenylalanine or tryptophan. A D gene is named only where the DNA matches it firmly. Clone sizes are given selectively: once, few, many, or a class where the clone is expanded.

CDR3 DNA | CDR3 protein | J gene | clone size | D gene | V gene
TGCGCCAGCAGCTTACAGGGGGCCGCTAGCACAGATACGCAGTATTTT | CASSLQGAASTDTQYF | TRBJ2-3 | - | TRBD1 | TRBV5-1
TGCAGCGTCGGGGAGGGCTACGAGCAGTACTTC | CSVGEGYEQYF | TRBJ2-7 | few | TRBD2 | TRBV29-1
TGCAGCGGTGACGACGTCTATGGCTACACCTTC | CSGDDVYGYTF | TRBJ1-2 | - | - | TRBV29-1
TGTGCCAGCAGCCAAAGCAGGACACTAAACACTGAAGCTTTCTTT | CASSQSRTLNTEAFF | TRBJ1-1 | - | - | TRBV14
TGTGCCTGGAGCTCAGGGGCCTCTGGGGCCAACGTCCTGACTTTC | CAWSSGASGANVLTF | TRBJ2-6 | - | - | TRBV30
TGCAGCGTTGGACAGGCGAACACTGAAGCTTTCTTT | CSVGQANTEAFF | TRBJ1-1 | few | - | TRBV29-1
TGCGCCAGCAGCATAGGCAATGAGCAGTTCTTC | CASSIGNEQFF | TRBJ2-1 | - | - | TRBV5-1
TGTGCCAGCAGCCAAGCCATGTCTGGGGCCAACGTCCTGACTTTC | CASSQAMSGANVLTF | TRBJ2-6 | - | - | TRBV4-2
TGCAGCGTTGATAGTGTGTTGGGAGAGACCCAGTACTTC | CSVDSVLGETQYF | TRBJ2-5 | - | - | TRBV29-1
TGCAGCGCCCATGCGTCTCAGGGAAGGGATGGCTACACCTTC | CSAHASQGRDGYTF | TRBJ1-2 | - | - | TRBV29-1
TGTGCCAGCAGACCTAGCGCAGGAGAGACCCAGTACTTC | CASRPSAGETQYF | TRBJ2-5 | few | - | TRBV9
TGTGCCAGCAGCCATGGAGCGGTCATCGGCTATGGCTACACCTTC | CASSHGAVIGYGYTF | TRBJ1-2 | - | - | TRBV14
TGCGCCAGCAGCCAAGATCCAGGACTAGTCGCCGGGGAGCTGTTTTTT | CASSQDPGLVAGELFF | TRBJ2-2 | - | TRBD2 | TRBV4-3
TGCAGTGCGCAATACGACGGGGAGCTGTTTTTT | CSAQYDGELFF | TRBJ2-2 | - | - | TRBV20-1
TGCAGCGCCCGACAGGGGGCAAGGACTGAAGCTTTCTTT | CSARQGARTEAFF | TRBJ1-1 | few | TRBD1 | TRBV29-1
TGTGCATGGCTGGACAGGGGGAGTGGACATGAGCAGTTCTTC | CAWLDRGSGHEQFF | TRBJ2-1 | - | TRBD1 | TRBV30
TGTGCCAGCAGCTTAGCCAACGGTGAGCAGTTCTTC | CASSLANGEQFF | TRBJ2-1 | - | - | TRBV11-3
TGCAGCGTTGACGCTAGCGGGGACTCCTACGAGCAGTACTTC | CSVDASGDSYEQYF | TRBJ2-7 | few | TRBD2 | TRBV29-1
TGTGCCTGGAGTGTACCAGGGACAGGGTCACCCTACGAGCAGTACTTC | CAWSVPGTGSPYEQYF | TRBJ2-7 | few | TRBD1 | TRBV30
TGTGCCACCAGCAGAGAGTTTGGGGCAGACCAAGAGACCCAGTACTTC | CATSREFGADQETQYF | TRBJ2-5 | - | - | TRBV15
TGTGCCAGCAGGGGTGGGGGGATTCATTCACCCCTCCACTTT | CASRGGGIHSPLHF | TRBJ1-6 | - | - | TRBV6-6
TGCAGCGCCTCGACAGGGGGCATGTACGAGCAGTACTTC | CSASTGGMYEQYF | TRBJ2-7 | few | TRBD1 | TRBV29-1
TGTGCCAGCAGTTCCGGAGGGAAGCAAGATGGGGCCAACGTCCTGACTTTC | CASSSGGKQDGANVLTF | TRBJ2-6 | - | - | TRBV28
TGCAGCGCGTCCCGACAGGGGCAAGAGACCCAGTACTTC | CSASRQGQETQYF | TRBJ2-5 | - | TRBD1 | TRBV29-1
TGTGCCATCAGTGAGGCCGGGACTAGCGGGGGACAAGAGACCCAGTACTTC | CAISEAGTSGGQETQYF | TRBJ2-5 | few | TRBD2 | TRBV10-3
TGCGCCAGCAGCTTATCCGGGAGGCAAGAGACCCAGTACTTC | CASSLSGRQETQYF | TRBJ2-5 | - | TRBD2 | TRBV5-1
TGTGCCAGCAGTGAATGGCAGTGGAACACTGAAGCTTTCTTT | CASSEWQWNTEAFF | TRBJ1-1 | - | - | TRBV25-1
TGTGCCCGCACCAGAGCGGGGGCGCCCGGCACAGATACGCAGTATTTT | CARTRAGAPGTDTQYF | TRBJ2-3 | once | TRBD2 | TRBV30
TGTGCCAGCAGCGTAGTGGAGAGTGGACAGTACTATGGCTACACCTTC | CASSVVESGQYYGYTF | TRBJ1-2 | - | - | TRBV9
TGCAGCGTTGATGTAGGAGGCGCCGGGGCCAACGTCCTGACTTTC | CSVDVGGAGANVLTF | TRBJ2-6 | - | - | TRBV29-1
TGTGCCAGCAGCGAGGGGGCAAAGCAGTATTTT | CASSEGAKQYF | TRBJ2-3 | - | TRBD1 | TRBV7-3
TGTGCCAGCAGCTTAGCAACAGAAGACTATGGCTACACCTTC | CASSLATEDYGYTF | TRBJ1-2 | few | - | TRBV7-9
TGTGCCAGCAGTGAATGGACAGGCCCCAATCAGCCCCAGCATTTT | CASSEWTGPNQPQHF | TRBJ1-5 | - | TRBD1 | TRBV25-1
TGTGCCAGCAGCTTAAAGTCCGGCAGGGACTACGAGCAGTACTTC | CASSLKSGRDYEQYF | TRBJ2-7 | - | - | TRBV7-3
TGCGCCAGCAGTGGGGTCAGCGAGACCCAGTACTTC | CASSGVSETQYF | TRBJ2-5 | - | - | TRBV5-1
TGTGCCAGCAGTCAAGGACTACTCGACGTTGGTGAGCAGTACTTC | CASSQGLLDVGEQYF | TRBJ2-7 | - | - | TRBV6-5
TGCGCCAGCAGTGAAAAACTAGCGGGGACCGGCTCCTACAATGAGCAGTTCTTC | CASSEKLAGTGSYNEQFF | TRBJ2-1 | - | TRBD2 | TRBV10-2
TGTGCCAGCAGTTTATCGAGGGGGGCTGTCGGGAAGACCCAGTACTTC | CASSLSRGAVGKTQYF | TRBJ2-5 | few | - | TRBV27
TGTGCCAGCAGCTTACAACAGGGGAATAATTCACCCCTCCACTTT | CASSLQQGNNSPLHF | TRBJ1-6 | - | TRBD1 | TRBV7-2
TGCGCCAGCAGCTTGGCGGCGGGGGGGCGAGAGACCCAGTACTTC | CASSLAAGGRETQYF | TRBJ2-5 | - | TRBD2 | TRBV5-1
TGCGCCAGCCGTTTCCTCGCGGACGAGCAGTTCTTC | CASRFLADEQFF | TRBJ2-1 | - | - | TRBV10-2
TGTGCCAGCAGCGCCCGACAGGGCCCCGGGGAGCTGTTTTTT | CASSARQGPGELFF | TRBJ2-2 | - | TRBD1 | TRBV7-3
TGTGCCACCAGCAGAGAGGGGGAAGTAACCTACGAGCAGTACTTC | CATSREGEVTYEQYF | TRBJ2-7 | - | - | TRBV15